The count of the clone carrying this T cell receptor beta chain is one. This specimen belongs to a study of cytomegalovirus exposure and HLA in healthy donors. Study-level background: The approximately 120 validation repertoires matched the roughly 630 first-cohort repertoires in platform, a later analysis reported.

The donors were members of the validation cohort, which comprised about 120 subjects and was separate from the first cohort of roughly 700 subjects. The assay was immunoSEQ multiplex PCR, and TCRdb's table has in-frame clones only and misses some. Here the sample spans 200,000 to 250,000 clones, roughly 83% being singletons. With V trimmed by 5 bases and J by 1 base, 5 bases remained unmatched. CDR1 is PRHDT and CDR2 is FYEKMQ in the germline V gene (reference sequence). CDR3 size: 16 residues. This clonotype was sampled from a woman aged 25 to 39 in good health and CMV-seropositive. The rearrangement uses TRBV13 and TRBJ2-7; 13 positions match TRBD2. Sample: PBMCs. CDR3 amino acids: CASSPSGLAGSYEQYF. The CDR3 DNA reads TGTGCCAGCAGCCCCTCGGGACTAGCGGGATCCTACGAGCAGTACTTC.